These T cell receptor beta chains were read from a single sample in a study of cytomegalovirus exposure and HLA in healthy donors. Some clones are missing from TCRdb's copy, which holds only in-frame ones; the method was immunoSEQ multiplex PCR. Here the sample spans a few hundred thousand clones, around nine tenths being singletons. Sequencing was carried out using PBMCs. The receptors shown here come from a woman aged 18-30 years in good health and CMV-seronegative. Both conserved end residues are part of each CDR3. D genes are given only for firm matches. Clone sizes are given selectively: once, few, many, or a class where the clone is expanded.

size	D	V	J	CDR3	DNA
.	.	TRBV27	TRBJ2-7	CASSLLDTSYEQYF	TGTGCCAGCAGTTTATTAGACACCTCCTACGAGCAGTACTTC
.	TRBD1	TRBV5-6	TRBJ2-5	CASSQRTGMQETQYF	TGTGCCAGCAGCCAAAGGACAGGGATGCAAGAGACCCAGTACTTC
.	TRBD1	TRBV27	TRBJ1-2	CASSAGQTNYGYTF	TGTGCCAGCAGTGCGGGACAGACTAACTATGGCTACACCTTC
.	.	TRBV6-1	TRBJ2-7	CASSGGESSTEQYF	TGTGCCAGCAGTGGGGGGGAGTCCTCCACCGAGCAGTACTTC
once	TRBD2	TRBV10-2	TRBJ2-7	CASSGTSGSYEQYF	TGCGCCAGCAGTGGAACTAGCGGTTCCTACGAGCAGTACTTC
.	.	TRBV11-2	TRBJ2-2	CASSLTGQANTGELFF	TGTGCCAGCAGCTTAACGGGTCAAGCGAACACCGGGGAGCTGTTTTTT
.	.	TRBV25-1	TRBJ2-5	CASVEWETQYF	TGTGCCAGCGTAGAGTGGGAGACCCAGTACTTC
few	.	TRBV10-1	TRBJ1-5	CASTTWRVSNQPQHF	TGCGCCAGCACAACCTGGAGGGTTAGCAATCAGCCCCAGCATTTT
.	.	TRBV28	TRBJ1-1	CASNLGETLNTEAFF	TGTGCCAGCAACCTTGGGGAGACCCTGAACACTGAAGCTTTCTTT
.	TRBD1	TRBV2	TRBJ1-5	CASKNRGLLGNQPQHF	TGTGCCAGCAAGAACAGGGGCCTCCTTGGCAATCAGCCCCAGCATTTT
.	.	TRBV6-5	TRBJ2-1	CASRNGGGHEQFF	TGTGCCAGCAGAAACGGAGGAGGCCATGAGCAGTTCTTC
.	TRBD2	TRBV28	TRBJ2-3	CASSRTARGRFTDTQYF	TGTGCCAGCAGTCGTACCGCTCGCGGGAGGTTCACAGATACGCAGTATTTT
.	TRBD2	TRBV2	TRBJ2-5	CASSGRGAQYF	TGTGCCAGCAGTGGGCGGGGGGCCCAGTACTTC
once	.	TRBV11-1	TRBJ2-3	CASSSRRGNTDTQYF	TGTGCCAGCAGCTCGCGGAGAGGGAACACAGATACGCAGTATTTT
.	.	TRBV28	TRBJ2-7	CASSMEYEQYF	TGTGCCAGCAGTATGGAGTACGAGCAGTACTTC
.	TRBD1	TRBV14	TRBJ2-4	CASSRGTGWAIQYF	TGTGCCAGCAGCCGGGGGACAGGGTGGGCCATTCAGTACTTC
.	.	TRBV2	TRBJ2-1	CASSQQSNEQFF	TGTGCCAGCAGCCAACAATCAAATGAGCAGTTCTTC
few	.	TRBV27	TRBJ2-7	CASSTSTGAPEQYF	TGTGCCAGCAGTACGTCAACAGGAGCCCCGGAGCAGTACTTC
.	TRBD1	TRBV28	TRBJ2-3	CETWDRDTDTQYF	TGTGAGACGTGGGACAGGGACACAGATACGCAGTATTTT
.	TRBD2	TRBV4-1	TRBJ2-1	CASSQPREPYNEQFF	TGCGCCAGCAGCCAACCGCGGGAGCCCTACAATGAGCAGTTCTTC
.	.	TRBV6-5	TRBJ1-4	CASSRYQATNEKLFF	TGTGCCAGCAGCCGGTACCAAGCAACTAATGAAAAACTGTTTTTT
.	TRBD2	TRBV4-3	TRBJ2-4	CASSQDPLGAGVAKNIQYF	TGCGCCAGCAGCCAAGATCCCTTAGGGGCGGGAGTTGCCAAAAACATTCAGTACTTC
.	.	TRBV5-1	TRBJ2-3	CASSLDRASTDTQYF	TGCGCCAGCAGCTTGGACAGGGCCTCCACAGATACGCAGTATTTT
.	TRBD1	TRBV7-9	TRBJ2-7	CASSPFAGQGTEQYF	TGTGCCAGCAGCCCTTTTGCGGGACAGGGAACGGAGCAGTACTTC
.	.	TRBV5-4	TRBJ2-1	CASSSSVGGVEQFF	TGTGCCAGCAGCTCATCCGTAGGAGGGGTTGAGCAGTTCTTC
.	.	TRBV15	TRBJ2-3	CATSREGAYTQYF	TGTGCCACCAGCAGGGAGGGGGCATATACGCAGTATTTT
.	.	TRBV27	TRBJ2-3	CASSFQGLTDTQYF	TGTGCCAGCAGTTTTCAGGGTCTCACAGATACGCAGTATTTT
.	.	TRBV7-2	TRBJ2-2	CASRGTRAGGELFF	TGTGCCAGCAGGGGAACACGTGCGGGCGGGGAACTGTTTTTT
.	.	TRBV7-6	TRBJ1-1	CASSSTGGVTEAFF	TGTGCCAGCAGCTCCACAGGTGGGGTTACTGAAGCTTTCTTT
.	TRBD2	TRBV5-1	TRBJ2-3	CASSLWLAGGRGTDTQYF	TGCGCCAGCAGCTTGTGGCTAGCGGGAGGCCGGGGCACAGATACGCAGTATTTT
.	.	TRBV7-2	TRBJ1-1	CATMPYLNTEAFF	TGTGCCACCATGCCCTATTTGAACACTGAAGCTTTCTTT
.	.	TRBV5-1	TRBJ2-5	CASSLARPIQETQYF	TGCGCCAGCAGCTTGGCACGCCCTATCCAAGAGACCCAGTACTTC
.	.	TRBV7-8	TRBJ2-1	CASSLASRGDEQFF	TGTGCCAGCAGCTTAGCGTCTAGGGGCGATGAGCAGTTCTTC
.	.	TRBV7-9	TRBJ2-1	CASTRQSSYNEQFF	TGTGCCAGCACCCGACAGAGCTCCTACAATGAGCAGTTCTTC
.	TRBD1	TRBV5-1	TRBJ1-2	CASSGLGTGNGGYTF	TGCGCCAGCAGCGGCCTTGGGACAGGTAACGGCGGCTACACCTTC
.	.	TRBV27	TRBJ2-1	CASSFRGRAHEQFF	TGTGCCAGCAGTTTTCGTGGCAGGGCGCATGAGCAGTTCTTC